The clone carrying this T cell receptor beta chain was seen at least ten times. Its cognate antigen is unknown. Template switching with 5'RACE generated the TCR cDNA and added a universal primer site and UMIs. TCRdb reprocessed the 5' RACE reads with MiXCR, giving one entry per CDR3 protein. The repertoire holds approximately 580,000 distinct CDR3 sequences, with around 16% as singletons. The data derive from a study of T cells after yellow fever vaccination. Study observations and caveats: Most clones from primary vaccination resurfaced after the booster (around 95% CD4, 88% CD8). Although the secondary response was weaker, it peaked faster, at day 5 versus 15.

Trimming took off 0 bases at V and 10 bases at J, with 15 bases between the two ends. The CDR3 runs 14 residues. CDR1 and CDR2 from the germline V gene are LGHNA and YSLEER. The chain uses TRBV4-3 and TRBJ1-1, with a weak D call TRBD1 (5 bases). The receptor was derived from a man between 18 and 35 years old who received the YFV17D yellow fever vaccine. The sample was PBMCs, taken 4 to 5 days after the first yellow fever vaccination. The CDR3 nucleotides are TGCGCCAGCAGCCAAGATCTAGGGGCCACGGGAGCTTTCTTT. Protein product: CASSQDLGATGAFF.